This T cell receptor beta chain comes out of a study of blood T cell repertoires in COVID-19. Study overall: COVID-19 samples from acute and convalescent phases originated in the United States, Italy and Spain.

How the authors handled the data: Scientists estimated how many nucleated cells there were by amplifying reference gene primers. The method was immunoSEQ multiplex PCR; TCRdb's version includes in-frame clones alone and lacks a portion of them. V and J calls and clone size are given by that table; D and trimming were obtained from the DNA. The repertoire holds fewer than 140,000 clones, with 71% as singletons. V shed 3 bases and J 8 bases; nucleotides not matched to a gene: 7. From germline, CDR1 is WNHNN and CDR2 SYGVQD (reference sequence). CDR3 length: 15 amino acids. The source material was peripheral blood. V is TRBV10-1 and J is TRBJ2-1; 10 bases are shared with TRBD2. The origin of this receptor is a human donor with acute or convalescent COVID-19. The donor label of this sample is uncertain. CDR3 region: CASSDASGGADEQFF. Written as DNA, the CDR3 is TGCGCCAGCAGTGACGCCAGCGGGGGGGCGGATGAGCAGTTCTTC.